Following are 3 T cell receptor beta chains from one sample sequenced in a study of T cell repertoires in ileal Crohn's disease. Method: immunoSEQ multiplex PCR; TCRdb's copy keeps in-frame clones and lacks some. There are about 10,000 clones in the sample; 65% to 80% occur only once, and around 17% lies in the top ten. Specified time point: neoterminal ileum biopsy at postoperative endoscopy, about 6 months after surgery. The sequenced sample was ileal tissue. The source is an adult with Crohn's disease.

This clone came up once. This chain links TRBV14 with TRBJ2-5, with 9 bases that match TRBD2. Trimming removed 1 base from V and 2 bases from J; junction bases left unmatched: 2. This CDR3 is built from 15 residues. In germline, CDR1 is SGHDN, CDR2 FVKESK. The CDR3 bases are TGTGCCAGCAGCCAAGGACTAGCGGTGCAAGAGACCCAGTACTTC. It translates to CASSQGLAVQETQYF.

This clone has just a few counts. CDR3: CASRLDRGDQPQHF. The CDR3 DNA reads as TGTGCCAGCAGACTGGACAGGGGTGATCAGCCCCAGCATTTT. The rearrangement links TRBV6-1 to TRBJ1-5; 9 nucleotides line up with TRBD1. CDR1 and CDR2 (germline): MNHNS, SASEGT. The CDR3 runs to 14 residues. J lost 5 bases, V lost 6 bases, and 5 bases had no gene match.

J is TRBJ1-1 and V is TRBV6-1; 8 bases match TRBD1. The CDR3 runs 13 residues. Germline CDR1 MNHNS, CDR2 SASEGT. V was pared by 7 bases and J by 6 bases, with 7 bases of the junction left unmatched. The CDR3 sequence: CASKHGQGSEAFF. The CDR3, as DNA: TGTGCCAGCAAACACGGACAGGGTTCTGAAGCTTTCTTT.